This paragraph reports one T cell receptor beta chain. Generated by immunoSEQ multiplex PCR, the TCRdb table keeps only in-frame clones and is missing some. Among about 120,000 clones listed, 70% to 90% were seen once. The data stem from a study of T cell responses to AZD1222 COVID-19 vaccine. The receptor was isolated from an adult in good health. The sample was peripheral blood, taken on day 0 of AZD1222 vaccination.

The CDR3 nucleotides read TGTGCCAGCAGCTCAGCGTATGGGACAGGGGATCAGCCCCAGCATTTT. Translation gives CASSSAYGTGDQPQHF. J is TRBJ1-5 and V is TRBV5-6; 10 positions agree with TRBD1. The germline gives CDR1 SGHDT, CDR2 YYEEEE. V was clipped by 3 bases and J by 5 bases; unmatched bases: 8. This CDR3 has 16 residues.